This entry describes one T cell receptor beta chain. The data stem from a study of CD8 T cells in Susac syndrome. The RNA input was about 0.5 to 1 ug, and it was reverse transcribed with random hexamers. TCRdb fed the immunoSEQ multiplex PCR reads into MiXCR, producing one record per CDR3 protein. The sample lists around 170,000 distinct CDR3 sequences, nearly 97% occurring once. Germline loops: CDR1 KGHSH, CDR2 LQKENI. Trimming left V 1 base short and J 4 bases short, with 11 bases between. This CDR3 is 14 amino acids long. The sequencing input was CD4+ T cells from PBMCs. The receptor was isolated from a human donor with Susac syndrome. V is TRBV18 and J is TRBJ2-7; weak D call: TRBD2 (6 bases). CDR3 protein: CASSPLGGEYEQYF. CDR3 bases: TGTGCCAGCTCACCACTTGGCGGGGAATACGAGCAGTACTTC.